A selection of T cell receptor beta chains follows, all from one sample in a study of cytomegalovirus exposure and HLA in healthy donors. Repertoires were generated with immunoSEQ multiplex PCR, while TCRdb's copy carries only in-frame clones and drops some. This table has 75,000 to 80,000 clones, over 60% appearing once. The sample taken for sequencing was PBMCs. The origin of the receptors is a male donor in good health and CMV-seronegative. Each CDR3 is given with its conserved first and last residue. The order of the fields is V gene, clone size, J gene, D gene, CDR3 DNA, CDR3 protein. D genes are given only for firm matches. Size is stated for part of the rows, as once, few or many counts, or as a class when the clone is expanded.

v_gene: TRBV5-6; abundance: -; j_gene: TRBJ2-3; d_gene: -; CDR3nt: TGTGCCAGCAGCTTATGGGCCTCCTGGGGCACAGATACGCAGTATTTT; CDR3aa: CASSLWASWGTDTQYF
v_gene: TRBV5-1; abundance: -; j_gene: TRBJ2-1; d_gene: -; CDR3nt: TGCGCCAGCAGCTTGGAACCGGGGACCTACAATGAGCAGTTCTTC; CDR3aa: CASSLEPGTYNEQFF
v_gene: TRBV10-2; abundance: -; j_gene: TRBJ1-1; d_gene: -; CDR3nt: TGCGCCAGCTCTCCTCGGTCCGGGTTGGGCACTGAAGCTTTCTTT; CDR3aa: CASSPRSGLGTEAFF
v_gene: TRBV10-3; abundance: -; j_gene: TRBJ1-1; d_gene: TRBD1; CDR3nt: TGTGCCATCAGTGTTGGCAGGGGGGTTAGGGAAGCTTTCTTT; CDR3aa: CAISVGRGVREAFF
v_gene: TRBV27; abundance: -; j_gene: TRBJ2-7; d_gene: TRBD1; CDR3nt: TGTGCCAGCAGTCCCATGAGGGACAGGGAATATAAGGACTACGAGCAGTACTTC; CDR3aa: CASSPMRDREYKDYEQYF
v_gene: TRBV2; abundance: -; j_gene: TRBJ2-3; d_gene: -; CDR3nt: TGTGCCAGCAGTGAAGTGGGGGCTGGCACAGATACGCAGTATTTT; CDR3aa: CASSEVGAGTDTQYF
v_gene: TRBV29-1; abundance: -; j_gene: TRBJ1-1; d_gene: -; CDR3nt: TGCAGCCTTTACCCGCATGGAGGCACTGAAGCTTTCTTT; CDR3aa: CSLYPHGGTEAFF
v_gene: TRBV2; abundance: -; j_gene: TRBJ2-4; d_gene: TRBD1; CDR3nt: TGTGCCAGCAGCCCGGCAGGGGGCGCGAACATTCAGTACTTC; CDR3aa: CASSPAGGANIQYF
v_gene: TRBV6-5; abundance: -; j_gene: TRBJ2-1; d_gene: TRBD1; CDR3nt: TGTGCCAGCAGACAACAGGGGTTAAATGAGCAGTTCTTC; CDR3aa: CASRQQGLNEQFF
v_gene: TRBV6-5; abundance: -; j_gene: TRBJ2-1; d_gene: TRBD1; CDR3nt: TGTGCCAGCAGTAGGAAACCGGGACAGGGCCTGGTATTGTTCTTC; CDR3aa: CASSRKPGQGLVLFF
v_gene: TRBV13; abundance: -; j_gene: TRBJ1-3; d_gene: -; CDR3nt: TGTGCCAGCAGCTTAGAATACAGAAGGAACTCTGGAAACACCATATATTTT; CDR3aa: CASSLEYRRNSGNTIYF
v_gene: TRBV6-1; abundance: -; j_gene: TRBJ1-2; d_gene: -; CDR3nt: TGTGCCAGCGGGGCCAGATTCATTAACTATGGCTACACCTTC; CDR3aa: CASGARFINYGYTF
v_gene: TRBV5-1; abundance: once; j_gene: TRBJ2-2; d_gene: -; CDR3nt: TGCGCCAGCAGCTCAAACTTGAACACCGGGGAGCTGTTTTTT; CDR3aa: CASSSNLNTGELFF
v_gene: TRBV7-2; abundance: -; j_gene: TRBJ1-5; d_gene: -; CDR3nt: TGTGCCAGCAGCTTAAACGTTGGGGGCGCTGGTCAGCCCCAGCATTTT; CDR3aa: CASSLNVGGAGQPQHF
v_gene: TRBV10-3; abundance: -; j_gene: TRBJ2-1; d_gene: -; CDR3nt: TGTGCCACACGAGGCGGCGGGAATTCAGGATCCTACAATGAGCAGTTCTTC; CDR3aa: CATRGGGNSGSYNEQFF
v_gene: TRBV2; abundance: -; j_gene: TRBJ2-2; d_gene: -; CDR3nt: TGTGCCAGCAGTGATAGGGTAGCGACCCGTAAAAGTCGGGAGCTGTTTTTT; CDR3aa: CASSDRVATRKSRELFF
v_gene: TRBV5-1; abundance: -; j_gene: TRBJ2-6; d_gene: -; CDR3nt: TGCGCCAGCAGCCCTGATGAGTCTGGGGCCAACGTCCTGACTTTC; CDR3aa: CASSPDESGANVLTF
v_gene: TRBV18; abundance: -; j_gene: TRBJ1-1; d_gene: TRBD1; CDR3nt: TGTGCCAGCTCGCCCAACACAGGGGAGAACACTGAAGCTTTCTTT; CDR3aa: CASSPNTGENTEAFF
v_gene: TRBV6-5; abundance: -; j_gene: TRBJ1-2; d_gene: -; CDR3nt: TGTGCCAGCAGTTACTCGCCGGGGAGGGACTATGGCTACACCTTC; CDR3aa: CASSYSPGRDYGYTF
v_gene: TRBV5-1; abundance: few; j_gene: TRBJ2-3; d_gene: TRBD2; CDR3nt: TGCGCCAGCAGCCTAACCGGGACTAGCAGCACAGATACGCAGTATTTT; CDR3aa: CASSLTGTSSTDTQYF
v_gene: TRBV6-6; abundance: -; j_gene: TRBJ2-1; d_gene: TRBD2; CDR3nt: TGTGCCAGCAGCCCCACTAGCGGGGGGGCCCGGAATGAGCAGTTCTTC; CDR3aa: CASSPTSGGARNEQFF
v_gene: TRBV6-4; abundance: few; j_gene: TRBJ2-5; d_gene: TRBD2; CDR3nt: TGTGCCAGGTCAAGCACCGGGACTAGCGGGGGTCGGGGGGAGACCCAGTACTTC; CDR3aa: CARSSTGTSGGRGETQYF
v_gene: TRBV29-1; abundance: -; j_gene: TRBJ2-7; d_gene: TRBD2; CDR3nt: TGCAGCGTTTCGACTAGCGGGACACCCTACGAGCAGTACTTC; CDR3aa: CSVSTSGTPYEQYF
v_gene: TRBV27; abundance: -; j_gene: TRBJ2-3; d_gene: TRBD1; CDR3nt: TGTGCCAGCAGCCCCACGCCATTAGTGACAGGGGGCCTGACAGATACGCAGTATTTT; CDR3aa: CASSPTPLVTGGLTDTQYF
v_gene: TRBV5-1; abundance: -; j_gene: TRBJ2-2; d_gene: TRBD2; CDR3nt: TGCGCCAGCACGACGGCGGGAGGCACCGGGGAGCTGCTTTTT; CDR3aa: CASTTAGGTGELLF
v_gene: TRBV5-1; abundance: -; j_gene: TRBJ2-3; d_gene: TRBD2; CDR3nt: TGCGCCAGCAGCTGGGGACTAGAACCAGATACGCAGTATTTT; CDR3aa: CASSWGLEPDTQYF
v_gene: TRBV4-1; abundance: -; j_gene: TRBJ2-7; d_gene: -; CDR3nt: TGCGCCAGCAGCCAAGTGGAGACAGTAACCTACGAGCAGTACTTC; CDR3aa: CASSQVETVTYEQYF
v_gene: TRBV2; abundance: -; j_gene: TRBJ2-5; d_gene: TRBD1; CDR3nt: TGTGCCAGCAACAGAGACAGGGCGGAGACCCAGTACTTC; CDR3aa: CASNRDRAETQYF
v_gene: TRBV5-4; abundance: -; j_gene: TRBJ2-5; d_gene: TRBD2; CDR3nt: TGTGCCAGCAGCCTCCGGACTAGCGGAGAGACCCAGTACTTC; CDR3aa: CASSLRTSGETQYF